A selection of T cell receptor beta chains follows, all from one sample in a study of blood T cell repertoires in COVID-19. Libraries were prepared by immunoSEQ multiplex PCR; TCRdb keeps only in-frame clonotypes and omits some of them. The sample consists of around 180,000 clones, around 90% of them appearing once. Sequencing was done on a sample of peripheral blood. All receptors come from a man aged 55 to 70 with acute or convalescent COVID-19. Both conserved end residues are part of each CDR3. A D gene is named only where the DNA matches it firmly. Some rows have no size entry. The others give once, few or many, or a class for an expanded clone.

V gene,D gene,J gene,clone size,CDR3 DNA,CDR3 protein
TRBV25-1,NA,TRBJ1-1,NA,TGTGCCAGCAGTGAATATAAGGATCAGGGAACTGAAGCTTTCTTT,CASSEYKDQGTEAFF
TRBV7-9,TRBD2,TRBJ2-7,few,TGTGCCAGCAGCGGGACTAGCGTGAGACCCGAGCAGTACTTC,CASSGTSVRPEQYF
TRBV5-5,TRBD1,TRBJ1-5,NA,TGTGCCAGCAGCTTCCTCGCCCCGGGACAGCGATATTATAGCAATCAGCCCCAGCATTTT,CASSFLAPGQRYYSNQPQHF
TRBV30,TRBD1,TRBJ1-1,NA,TGTGCCTGGAGTGAGGGACAGGGTTTAGGCACTGAAGCTTTCTTT,CAWSEGQGLGTEAFF
TRBV6-5,TRBD1,TRBJ2-2,NA,TGTGCCAGCAGGCCGACAGGGCCCACCGGGGAGCTGTTTTTT,CASRPTGPTGELFF
TRBV3-1/TRBV3-2,NA,TRBJ1-1,NA,TGTGCCAGCAGCCAAGATCGTAGAAACACTGAAGCTTTCTTT,CASSQDRRNTEAFF
TRBV2,TRBD1,TRBJ1-5,NA,TGTGCCAGCAGTGGGACAGGCGCTTATAGCAATCAGCCCCAGCATTTT,CASSGTGAYSNQPQHF
TRBV7-2,NA,TRBJ1-6,few,TGTGCCAGCAGCTTAGCAGGGGCAGGGTCACCCCTCCACTTT,CASSLAGAGSPLHF
TRBV7-9,TRBD1,TRBJ1-1,NA,TGTGCCAGCAGCCCCCGGGACAGGGGAACTGAAGCTTTCTTT,CASSPRDRGTEAFF
TRBV20-1,NA,TRBJ2-7,NA,TGCAGTGCTAGCCTTGTCGACGAGCAGTACTTC,CSASLVDEQYF
TRBV5-1,NA,TRBJ1-3,NA,TGCGCCAGCAGCTCCGGGGGGACTGGAAACACCATATATTTT,CASSSGGTGNTIYF
TRBV19,TRBD1,TRBJ1-4,NA,TGTGCCAGTAGTCCGGGGGGACAGGGGGCTGAAAAACTGTTTTTT,CASSPGGQGAEKLFF
TRBV14,NA,TRBJ2-7,once,TGTGCCAGCAGCCAAGCCAGGGGATCCGAGCAGTACTTC,CASSQARGSEQYF
TRBV10-3,TRBD1,TRBJ1-5,NA,TGTGCCATCACAGGGGGGAGCAATCAGCCCCAGCATTTT,CAITGGSNQPQHF
TRBV5-1,TRBD1,TRBJ1-1,NA,TGCGCCAGCAGCTTGGTCGGACAGGGGAACACTGAAGCTTTCTTT,CASSLVGQGNTEAFF
TRBV19,TRBD1,TRBJ1-5,NA,TGTGCCAGTACTTCCCCAGGCAGGGGGCGAAGCAATCAGCCCCAGCATTTT,CASTSPGRGRSNQPQHF
TRBV6-5,TRBD1,TRBJ1-3,NA,TGTGCCAGCAGAACGGACAGGGTGGGAAACACCATATATTTT,CASRTDRVGNTIYF
TRBV12-3/TRBV12-4,NA,TRBJ2-1,once,TGTGCCAGCAGTTTGGGGAGAATCGATGAGCAGTTCTTC,CASSLGRIDEQFF
TRBV18,NA,TRBJ2-5,NA,TGTGCCAGCTCACCAGACAGACAAGAGACCCAGTACTTC,CASSPDRQETQYF
TRBV5-1,TRBD1,TRBJ2-3,NA,TGCGCCAGCAGCTGGGACAGTAGCACAGATACGCAGTATTTT,CASSWDSSTDTQYF
TRBV10-3,TRBD2,TRBJ2-2,NA,TGTGCCATCATGGGACTAGCGGGGACCGGGGAGCTGTTTTTT,CAIMGLAGTGELFF
TRBV5-6,NA,TRBJ1-1,NA,TGTGCCAGCAGCATCCGACAGAACACTGAAGCTTTCTTT,CASSIRQNTEAFF
TRBV30,NA,TRBJ1-1,NA,TGTGCCTGGAGTGACGGGAACACTGAAGCTTTCTTT,CAWSDGNTEAFF
TRBV11-2,TRBD2,TRBJ2-6,NA,TGTGCCAGCAGCCGGGGGGGCTCTGGGGCCAACGTCCTGACTTTC,CASSRGGSGANVLTF
TRBV14,NA,TRBJ1-4,NA,TGTGCCAGCAGCCGGGCCGACAGTAATGAAAAACTGTTTTTT,CASSRADSNEKLFF
TRBV10-1,NA,TRBJ2-1,NA,TGCGCCAGCAGTGCGGGATCCGGGAATGAGCAGTTCTTC,CASSAGSGNEQFF
TRBV6-6,TRBD2,TRBJ2-7,NA,TGTGCCAGCAGTTACTCGGGGACTAGCAACGAGCAGTACTTC,CASSYSGTSNEQYF
TRBV18,NA,TRBJ2-5,NA,TGTGCCAGCTCACCAATTCCGGGGGAGACCCAGTACTTC,CASSPIPGETQYF
TRBV19,TRBD1,TRBJ1-2,NA,TGTGCCAGTAGCCCAGGGGGCACCAACTATGGCTACACCTTC,CASSPGGTNYGYTF
TRBV5-8,TRBD2,TRBJ2-3,NA,TGTGCCAGCAGCTTGGGAGGGACTAGCGGGGGCACAGATACGCAGTATTTT,CASSLGGTSGGTDTQYF
TRBV12-3/TRBV12-4,NA,TRBJ1-6,NA,TGTGCCAGCAGCTCCGAGGGTAATTCACCCCTCCACTTT,CASSSEGNSPLHF
TRBV30,TRBD1,TRBJ1-2,NA,TGTGCCTGGAAACGGGACAGGTACCATGGCTACACCTTC,CAWKRDRYHGYTF
TRBV5-1,TRBD2,TRBJ2-7,once,TGCGCCAGCAGCTGGGACTCTAGCGGGAGGACGGGGCCAGAGCAGTACTTC,CASSWDSSGRTGPEQYF
TRBV10-3,NA,TRBJ2-7,NA,TGTGCCATCAGTGCGGGAAGCTACGAGCAGTACTTC,CAISAGSYEQYF
TRBV5-4,TRBD2,TRBJ2-1,NA,TGTGCCAGCAGCTCGAAAGCAACTAGCGGAAAAGAGGTGGAGCAGTTCTTC,CASSSKATSGKEVEQFF
TRBV9,NA,TRBJ2-1,NA,TGTGCCAGCAGCGCGATAAATAGTGAGCAGTTCTTC,CASSAINSEQFF
TRBV19,NA,TRBJ2-2,NA,TGTGCCAGTAGTGTACGGAGCGGGGAGCTGTTTTTT,CASSVRSGELFF
TRBV5-6,TRBD1,TRBJ2-2,NA,TGTGCCAGCAGGGACAGGGGATCCAGGGAGCTGTTTTTT,CASRDRGSRELFF
TRBV7-9,TRBD1,TRBJ1-3,NA,TGTGCCAGCAGACCAGACAGGGAGGAACGTGGAAACACCATATATTTT,CASRPDREERGNTIYF
TRBV4-1,TRBD1,TRBJ1-5,few,TGCGCCAGCAGTCGGGACAGAAATAATAATCAGCCCCAGCATTTT,CASSRDRNNNQPQHF
TRBV30,NA,TRBJ1-1,NA,TGTGCCTGGATCGGAGGGGTAGGCAACACTGAAGCTTTCTTT,CAWIGGVGNTEAFF
TRBV12-5,TRBD1,TRBJ1-5,NA,TGTGCTAGTGCACAGGGGGCGAGGCAGCCCCAGCATTTT,CASAQGARQPQHF
TRBV6-5,NA,TRBJ2-7,NA,TGTGCCAGCAGTTCCGACAGCTCCTACGAGCAGTACTTC,CASSSDSSYEQYF
TRBV10-2,NA,TRBJ1-3,NA,TGCGCCAGCACTCCTGGAAACACCATATATTTT,CASTPGNTIYF
TRBV20-1,NA,TRBJ1-1,once,TGCAGTGCTCACAAGGAGACTGAAGCTTTCTTT,CSAHKETEAFF
TRBV5-1,TRBD1,TRBJ1-2,NA,TGCGCCAGCAGCCCCACGACAGGGTTTGGTGGCTACACCTTC,CASSPTTGFGGYTF
TRBV5-1,NA,TRBJ2-7,NA,TGCGCCAGCAGCGTGGAGGGTAGAACAGGTAGTGAGCAGTACTTC,CASSVEGRTGSEQYF
TRBV7-9,TRBD2,TRBJ2-1,NA,TGTGCCAGCGGGGAGGGACTAGCAAACAATGAGCAGTTCTTC,CASGEGLANNEQFF
TRBV6-5,NA,TRBJ1-2,NA,TGTGCCAGCGGGGTCGAGGGCCACTATGGCTACACCTTC,CASGVEGHYGYTF
TRBV30,NA,TRBJ2-5,NA,TGTGCCTGGAGATATACCGGAGGAGGGGAGACCCAGTACTTC,CAWRYTGGGETQYF
TRBV7-8,TRBD1,TRBJ2-5,NA,TGTGCCAGCAGCTTTGCCTGGACAGGGTTAGAGACCCAGTACTTC,CASSFAWTGLETQYF
TRBV5-1,NA,TRBJ1-1,NA,TGCGCCAGCAGCTTGGAGGTGGGGCCCGACACTGAAGCTTTCTTT,CASSLEVGPDTEAFF